The entry below describes one TCR beta chain. These data belong to a study of blood T cell repertoires in COVID-19. Study in general: PBMCs, B-cell-depleted T cells, or T cells were the source of the cDNA or gDNA that made up the material.

Germline V gene sequence: CDR1 MNHEY, CDR2 SMNVEV (reference sequence). The CDR3 covers 13 residues. The ends were cut back, 3 bases at V and 7 bases at J, with 9 bases in the middle. Assay used: immunoSEQ multiplex PCR; TCRdb lists only in-frame clones, some missing. The profile shows just under 50,000 clones, more than 75% of them singletons. The chain uses TRBV27 and TRBJ1-4; D not certain. The source of this sequence is a human donor in a cohort sampled during active COVID-19. Input material: peripheral blood. CDR3 DNA: TGTGCCAGCAGTTTTTCGGGTTTTGAAAAACTGTTTTTT. Protein sequence: CASSFSGFEKLFF.